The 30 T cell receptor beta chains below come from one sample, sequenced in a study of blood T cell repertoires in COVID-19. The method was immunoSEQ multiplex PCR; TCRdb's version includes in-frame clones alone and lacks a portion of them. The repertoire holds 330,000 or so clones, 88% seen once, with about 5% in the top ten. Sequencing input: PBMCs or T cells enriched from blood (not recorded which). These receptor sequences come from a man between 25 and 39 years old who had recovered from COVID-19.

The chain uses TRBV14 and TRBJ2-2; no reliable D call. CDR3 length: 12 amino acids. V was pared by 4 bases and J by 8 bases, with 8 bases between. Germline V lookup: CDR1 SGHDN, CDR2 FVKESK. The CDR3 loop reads CASSPHIGELFF. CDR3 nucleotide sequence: TGTGCCAGCAGCCCCCACATTGGGGAGCTGTTTTTT.

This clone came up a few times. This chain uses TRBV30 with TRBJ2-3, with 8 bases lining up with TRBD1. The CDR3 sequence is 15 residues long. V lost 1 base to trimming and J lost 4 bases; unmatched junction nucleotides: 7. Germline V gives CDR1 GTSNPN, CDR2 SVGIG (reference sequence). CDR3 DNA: TGTGCCTGGAGTGGACAGGGGAGTCGTGCAGATACGCAGTATTTT. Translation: CAWSGQGSRADTQYF. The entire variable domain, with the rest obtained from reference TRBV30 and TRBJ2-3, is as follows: SQTIHQWPATLVQPVGSPLSLECTVEGTSNPNLYWYRQAAGRGLQLLFYSVGIGQISSEVPQNLSASRPQDRQFILSSKKLLLSDSGFYLCAWSGQGSRADTQYFGPGTRLTVL.

The CDR3 is CASRSQGVETQYF. CDR3 nucleotide sequence: TGTGCCAGCAGGTCCCAGGGGGTGGAGACCCAGTACTTC. This chain connects TRBV28 to TRBJ2-5; TRBD1 aligns across 7 bases. V dropped 6 bases and J dropped 5; count of bases not matched to a gene: 6. Germline values: CDR1 MDHEN, CDR2 SYDVKM. CDR3 length equals 13 residues.

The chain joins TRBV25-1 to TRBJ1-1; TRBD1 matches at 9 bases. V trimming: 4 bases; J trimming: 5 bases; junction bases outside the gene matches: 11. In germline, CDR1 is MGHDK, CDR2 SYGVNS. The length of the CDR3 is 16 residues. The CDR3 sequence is CASSGGRTGEVTEAFF. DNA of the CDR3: TGTGCCAGCAGTGGCGGCCGGACAGGGGAGGTGACTGAAGCTTTCTTT.

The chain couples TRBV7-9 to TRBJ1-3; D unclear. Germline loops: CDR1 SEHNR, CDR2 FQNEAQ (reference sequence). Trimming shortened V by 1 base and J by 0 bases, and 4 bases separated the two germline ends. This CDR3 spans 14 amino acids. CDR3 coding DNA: TGTGCCAGCAGCTTAGACAGCTCTGGAAACACCATATATTTT. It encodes CASSLDSSGNTIYF.

CDR3 region: CASRSQGIDGYTF. In DNA form, the CDR3 reads TGTGCCAGCCGATCTCAGGGAATTGATGGCTACACCTTC. The chain recombines TRBV25-1 with TRBJ1-2, with D maybe TRBD1 (5 bases). The V and J ends lost 8 bases and 6 bases respectively, with 16 bases between them. CDR1 and CDR2 (germline): MGHDK, SYGVNS. CDR3 length: 13 residues.

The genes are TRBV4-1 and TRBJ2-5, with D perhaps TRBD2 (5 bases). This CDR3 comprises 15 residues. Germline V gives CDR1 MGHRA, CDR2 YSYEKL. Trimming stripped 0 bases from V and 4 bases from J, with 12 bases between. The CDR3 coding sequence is TGCGCCAGCAGCCAAGATCGGGGTCTTCTAGAGACCCAGTACTTC. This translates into CASSQDRGLLETQYF.

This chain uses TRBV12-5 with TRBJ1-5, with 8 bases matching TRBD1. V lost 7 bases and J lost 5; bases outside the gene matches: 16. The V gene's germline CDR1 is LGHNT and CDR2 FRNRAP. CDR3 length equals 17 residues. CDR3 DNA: TGTGCTAGTGCCTACTACCCCGGGACAGGATTAGATCAGCCCCAGCATTTT. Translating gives CASAYYPGTGLDQPQHF. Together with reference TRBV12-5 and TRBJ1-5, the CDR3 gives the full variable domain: DARVTQTPRHKVTEMGQEVTMRCQPILGHNTVFWYRQTMMQGLELLAYFRNRAPLDDSGMPKDRFSAEMPDATLATLKIQPSEPRDSAVYFCASAYYPGTGLDQPQHFGDGTRLSIL.

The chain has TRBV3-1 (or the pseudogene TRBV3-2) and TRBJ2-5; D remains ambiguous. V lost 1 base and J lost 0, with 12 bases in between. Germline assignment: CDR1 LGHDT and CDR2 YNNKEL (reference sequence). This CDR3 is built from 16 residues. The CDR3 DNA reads TGTGCCAGCAGCCAAGTTAAATACTCGAACCAAGAGACCCAGTACTTC. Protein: CASSQVKYSNQETQYF.

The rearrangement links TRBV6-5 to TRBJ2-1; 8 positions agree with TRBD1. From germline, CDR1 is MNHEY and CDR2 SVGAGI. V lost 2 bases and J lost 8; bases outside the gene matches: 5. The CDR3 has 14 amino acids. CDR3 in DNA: TGTGCCAGCAGTTACGGACAGGGCAACTATGAGCAGTTCTTC. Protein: CASSYGQGNYEQFF.

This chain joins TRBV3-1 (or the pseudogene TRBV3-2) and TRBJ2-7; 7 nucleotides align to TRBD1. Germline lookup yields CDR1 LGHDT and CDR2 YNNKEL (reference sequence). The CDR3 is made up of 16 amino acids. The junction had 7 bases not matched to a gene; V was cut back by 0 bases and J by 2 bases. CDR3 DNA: TGTGCCAGCAGCCAAGATCAGGGGACAGTAACCTACGAGCAGTACTTC. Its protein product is CASSQDQGTVTYEQYF.

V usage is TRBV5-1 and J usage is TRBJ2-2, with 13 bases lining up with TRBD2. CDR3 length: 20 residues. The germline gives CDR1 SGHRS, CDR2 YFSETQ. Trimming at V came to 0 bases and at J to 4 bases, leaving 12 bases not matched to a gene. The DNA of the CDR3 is TGCGCCAGCAGCTTGGTGGCCCCGGGACTAGCGGGGTCTATCACCGGGGAGCTGTTTTTT. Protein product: CASSLVAPGLAGSITGELFF.

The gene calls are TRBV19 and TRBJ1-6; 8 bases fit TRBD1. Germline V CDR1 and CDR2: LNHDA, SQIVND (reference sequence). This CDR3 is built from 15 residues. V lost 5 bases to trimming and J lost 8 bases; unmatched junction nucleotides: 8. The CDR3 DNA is TGTGCCAGTAGTGCCAGACAGGGGAAGGATTCACCCCTCCACTTT. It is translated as CASSARQGKDSPLHF.

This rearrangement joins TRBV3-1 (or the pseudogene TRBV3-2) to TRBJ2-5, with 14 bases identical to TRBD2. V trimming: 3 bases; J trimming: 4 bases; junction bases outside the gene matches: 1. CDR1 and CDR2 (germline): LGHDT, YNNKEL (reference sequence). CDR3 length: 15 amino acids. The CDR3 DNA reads TGTGCCAGCAGCCAGGGGACTAGCGGGGGAGAGACCCAGTACTTC. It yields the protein CASSQGTSGGETQYF.

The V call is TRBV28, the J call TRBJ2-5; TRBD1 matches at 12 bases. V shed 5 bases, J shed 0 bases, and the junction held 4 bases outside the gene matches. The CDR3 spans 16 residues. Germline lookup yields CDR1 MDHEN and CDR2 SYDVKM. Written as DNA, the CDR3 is TGTGCCAGCAGTACCGGGACAGGGGGCCACCAAGAGACCCAGTACTTC. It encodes CASSTGTGGHQETQYF.

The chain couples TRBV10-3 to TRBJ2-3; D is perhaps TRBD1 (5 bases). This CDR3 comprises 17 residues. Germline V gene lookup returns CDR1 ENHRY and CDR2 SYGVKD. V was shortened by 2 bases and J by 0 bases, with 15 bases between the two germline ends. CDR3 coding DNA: TGTGCCATCAGTGAGCCCTGGCGGACAACTAGCACAGATACGCAGTATTTT. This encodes CAISEPWRTTSTDTQYF.

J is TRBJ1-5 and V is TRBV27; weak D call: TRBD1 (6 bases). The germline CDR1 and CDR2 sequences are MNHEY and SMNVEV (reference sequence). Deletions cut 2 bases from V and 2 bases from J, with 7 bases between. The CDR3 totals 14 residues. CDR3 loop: CASSLRQGNQPQHF. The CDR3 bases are TGTGCCAGCAGTTTAAGACAGGGCAATCAGCCCCAGCATTTT.

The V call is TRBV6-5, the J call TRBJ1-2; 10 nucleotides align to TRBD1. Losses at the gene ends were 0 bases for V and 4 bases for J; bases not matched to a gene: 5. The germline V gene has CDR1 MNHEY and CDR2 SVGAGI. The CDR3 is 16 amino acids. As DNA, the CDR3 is TGTGCCAGCAGTTACTCGCCCGGGACAGGGGTCTATGGCTACACCTTC. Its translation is CASSYSPGTGVYGYTF.

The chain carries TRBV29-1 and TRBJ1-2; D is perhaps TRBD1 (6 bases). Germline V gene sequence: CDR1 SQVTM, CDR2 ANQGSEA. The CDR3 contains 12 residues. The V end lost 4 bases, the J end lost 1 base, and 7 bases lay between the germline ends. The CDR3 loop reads CSVVDSNYGYTF. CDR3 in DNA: TGCAGCGTTGTGGACAGTAACTATGGCTACACCTTC.

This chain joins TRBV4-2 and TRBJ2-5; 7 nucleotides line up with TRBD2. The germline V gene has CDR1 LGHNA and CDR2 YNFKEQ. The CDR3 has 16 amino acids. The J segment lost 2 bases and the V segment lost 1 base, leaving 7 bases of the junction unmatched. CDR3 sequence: CASSQAPGGGQETQYF. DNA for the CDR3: TGTGCCAGCAGCCAAGCTCCGGGGGGTGGACAAGAGACCCAGTACTTC.

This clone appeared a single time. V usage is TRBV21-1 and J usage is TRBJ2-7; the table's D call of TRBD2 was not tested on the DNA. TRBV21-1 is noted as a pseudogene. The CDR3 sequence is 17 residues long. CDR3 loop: CASSKVKGGAGSYEQYF. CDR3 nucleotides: TGTGCCAGCAGCAAAGTAAAAGGGGGGGCTGGTTCCTACGAGCAGTACTTC.

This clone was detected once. CDR3 sequence: CAWSVVGADGELFF. DNA for the CDR3: TGTGCCTGGAGTGTCGTGGGGGCGGACGGGGAGCTGTTTTTT. The genes are TRBV30 and TRBJ2-2; a possible D gene is TRBD1 (6 bases). The CDR3 consists of 14 residues. The ends were cut back, 0 bases at V and 7 bases at J, with 12 bases in the middle. Germline V lookup: CDR1 GTSNPN, CDR2 SVGIG (reference sequence).

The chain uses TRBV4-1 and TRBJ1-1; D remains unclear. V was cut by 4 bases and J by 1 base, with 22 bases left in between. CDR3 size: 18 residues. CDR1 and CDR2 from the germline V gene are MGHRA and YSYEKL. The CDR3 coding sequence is TGCGCCAGCAGCCTACACCAGGTCCTAAGGGAGCCGAACACTGAAGCTTTCTTT. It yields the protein CASSLHQVLREPNTEAFF.

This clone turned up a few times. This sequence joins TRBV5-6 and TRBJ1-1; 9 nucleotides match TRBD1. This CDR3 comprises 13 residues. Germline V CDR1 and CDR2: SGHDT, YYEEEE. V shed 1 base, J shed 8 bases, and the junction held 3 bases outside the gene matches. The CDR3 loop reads CASSLYGTGEAFF. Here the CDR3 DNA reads TGTGCCAGCAGCTTGTATGGGACAGGGGAAGCTTTCTTT.

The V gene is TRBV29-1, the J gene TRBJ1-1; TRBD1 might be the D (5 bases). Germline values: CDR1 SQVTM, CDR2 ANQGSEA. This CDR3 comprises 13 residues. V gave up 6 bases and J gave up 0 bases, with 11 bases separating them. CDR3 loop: CSVLTEMNTEAFF. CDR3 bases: TGCAGCGTCCTGACAGAGATGAACACTGAAGCTTTCTTT. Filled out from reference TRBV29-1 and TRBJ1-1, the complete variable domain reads SAVISQKPSRDICQRGTSLTIQCQVDSQVTMMFWYRQQPGQSLTLIATANQGSEATYESGFVIDKFPISRPNLTFSTLTVSNMSPEDSSIYLCSVLTEMNTEAFFGQGTRLTVV.

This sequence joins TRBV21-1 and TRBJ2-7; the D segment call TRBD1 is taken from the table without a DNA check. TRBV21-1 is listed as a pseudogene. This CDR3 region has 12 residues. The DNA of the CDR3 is TGTGCCAGCAGCACCAGGGGCCACGAGCAGTACTTC. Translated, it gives CASSTRGHEQYF.

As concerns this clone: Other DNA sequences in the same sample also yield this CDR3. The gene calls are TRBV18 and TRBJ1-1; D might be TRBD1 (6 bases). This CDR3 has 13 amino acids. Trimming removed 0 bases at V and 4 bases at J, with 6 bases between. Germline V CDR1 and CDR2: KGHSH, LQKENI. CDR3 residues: CASSPPGGTEAFF. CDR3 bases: TGTGCCAGCTCACCACCAGGGGGCACTGAAGCTTTCTTT.

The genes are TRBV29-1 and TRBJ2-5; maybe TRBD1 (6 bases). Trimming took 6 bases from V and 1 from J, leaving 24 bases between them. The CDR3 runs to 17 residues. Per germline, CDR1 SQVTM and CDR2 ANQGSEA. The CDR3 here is CSVNILGAGSRQETQYF. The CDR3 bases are TGCAGCGTCAACATCTTGGGGGCAGGGTCCCGCCAAGAGACCCAGTACTTC.

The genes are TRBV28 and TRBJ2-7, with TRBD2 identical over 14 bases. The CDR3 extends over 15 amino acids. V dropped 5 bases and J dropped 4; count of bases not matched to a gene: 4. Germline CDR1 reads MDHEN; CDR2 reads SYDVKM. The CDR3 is CASSPTSGGDYEQYF. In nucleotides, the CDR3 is TGTGCCAGCAGTCCGACTAGCGGGGGGGATTACGAGCAGTACTTC.

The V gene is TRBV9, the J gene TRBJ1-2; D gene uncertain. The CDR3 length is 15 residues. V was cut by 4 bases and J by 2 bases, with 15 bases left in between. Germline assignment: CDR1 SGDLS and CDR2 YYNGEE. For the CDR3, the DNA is TGTGCCAGCAGCTCTGCAGGATCAACGAACTATGGCTACACCTTC. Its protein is CASSSAGSTNYGYTF.